These T cell receptor beta chains were read from a single sample in a study of shared clonotypes between healthy human individuals. The assay was immunoSEQ multiplex PCR, and TCRdb's table has in-frame clones only and misses some. The table records about 2.5 million clones, around 93% of them present only once. Source material: naive CD4+ T cells from PBMCs. These receptors all stem from a man between 18 and 29 years old in good health. Some clones in this sample may be carry-over from other donors' samples. The conserved cysteine and the conserved F or W are not part of the CDR3 here. Some rows mark clone size as missing; the rest say once, few, many or name a class of expanded clone.

j_call v_call clone_size cdr3_length cdr3_aa
TRBJ2-3 TRBV9 . 15 ASSATLSGRAIDTQY
TRBJ1-5 TRBV19 . 15 ASSRLDRGVGRQPQH
TRBJ1-1 TRBV14 . 13 ASRLGPWRDTEAF
TRBJ2-2 TRBV5-6 . 14 ASSFGTWGGTGELF
TRBJ2-7 TRBV7-8 few 12 ASSRLAGVHEQY
TRBJ1-4 TRBV4-1 . 13 ASSQSDRDSEKLF
TRBJ2-5 TRBV5-1 . 11 ASSQTIQETQY
TRBJ2-1 TRBV5-6 once 15 ASSPSRLAGNQDEQF
TRBJ1-2 TRBV5-6 . 13 ASSPLMTGGDGYT
TRBJ2-7 TRBV5-1 . 12 ASSPTTGSYEQY
TRBJ2-7 TRBV5-1 . 12 ASSLILSTNEQY
TRBJ2-7 TRBV7-9 . 14 ASTPSARELVYEQY
TRBJ1-4 TRBV7-2 . 14 ASSENGPEEGEKLF
TRBJ2-3 TRBV30 . 14 AWSVPGGFNTDTQY
TRBJ2-5 TRBV28 . 13 ASNQQGATTETQY
TRBJ1-2 TRBV28 . 12 ASSATDRGRGYT
TRBJ1-1 TRBV6-1 . 11 ASSEATATEAF